The sequence of this T cell receptor (beta chain) was determined in a study of memory CD4+ T cells and cytomegalovirus serostatus. Whole-study findings and limits: Of 150 to 200 reported CMV TCRbeta sequences, 67 were found in memory CD4+ repertoires. CMV serostatus prediction reached median AUC 0.95, or 0.91 with US-trained model.

The sort gate was single viable CD3+CD4+CD8-CD45RO+ cells for memory CD4+ T cells. This CDR3 region has 16 residues. V gave up 3 bases and J gave up 0 bases, with 13 bases separating them. CDR1 is PRHDT and CDR2 is FYEKMQ in the germline V gene (reference sequence). On this clone itself: The antigen is not known.

Original handling: After removing out-of-frame reads, 2.3 million or so distinct TCRbeta sequences remained. This table comes from immunoSEQ multiplex PCR, and its TCRdb copy is limited to in-frame clones, with some not included. V and J calls and clone size are those listed in that table; D and trimming were worked out from the DNA. The sample consists of approximately 88,000 clones, 80% of them appearing once. The chain has TRBV13 and TRBJ2-3; D is undetermined. This TCR came from an adult in good health and CMV-seropositive. The sample was memory CD4+ T cells from blood. The CDR3 region is CASSFSSRTSTDTQYF. CDR3 bases: TGTGCCAGCAGCTTTTCTTCTAGAACTAGCACAGATACGCAGTATTTT.